This T cell receptor beta chain appears in the sequencing data of a study of blood T cell repertoires in COVID-19. Study-wide background: Donors in the United States, Italy and Spain gave samples during acute or convalescent COVID-19. Sources were T cells, B-cell-depleted T cells, or PBMCs; the material itself was cDNA or gDNA.

In the original workflow: Estimation of nucleated cell counts was performed using reference gene primer amplification. The method was immunoSEQ multiplex PCR; TCRdb's version includes in-frame clones alone and lacks a portion of them. V and J calls and clone size are those listed in that table; D and trimming were worked out from the DNA. The sample holds some 240,000 clones; roughly 84% are singletons and the top ten take more than 1.5%. Looked up from germline, CDR1 is MNHEY and CDR2 is SVGAGI. Trimming cost V 4 bases and J 0 bases, with 13 bases left between them. The CDR3 runs 16 residues. This clone was seen a few times.

The gene calls are TRBV6-5 and TRBJ1-3; D remains unclear. Material for sequencing was peripheral blood. This clonotype was obtained from a woman in her thirties or forties who had recovered from COVID-19. Here the CDR3 reads CASSSGSSSSGNTIYF. CDR3 nucleotides: TGTGCCAGCAGTTCGGGGTCATCGAGCTCTGGAAACACCATATATTTT.